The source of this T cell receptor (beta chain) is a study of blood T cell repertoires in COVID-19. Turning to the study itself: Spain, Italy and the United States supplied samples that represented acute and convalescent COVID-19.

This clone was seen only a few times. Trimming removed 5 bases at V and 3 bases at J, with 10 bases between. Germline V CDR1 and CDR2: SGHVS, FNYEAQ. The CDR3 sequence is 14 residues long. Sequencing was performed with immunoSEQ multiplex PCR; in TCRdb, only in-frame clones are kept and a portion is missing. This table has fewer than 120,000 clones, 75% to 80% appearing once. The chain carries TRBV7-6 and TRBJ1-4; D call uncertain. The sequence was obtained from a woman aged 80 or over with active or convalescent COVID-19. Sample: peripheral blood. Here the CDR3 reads CASSPSYSNEKLFF. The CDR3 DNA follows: TGTGCCAGCAGCCCGAGTTACTCTAATGAAAAACTGTTTTTT.